This entry lists 31 T cell receptor beta chains sequenced from one sample in a study of blood T cell repertoires in COVID-19. The repertoire was sequenced with immunoSEQ multiplex PCR; TCRdb's copy has only in-frame clones and lacks some. In the table there are a few hundred thousand clones, approximately 89% of which are singletons. The specimen sequenced was PBMCs or T cells enriched from blood (not recorded which). These receptors were collected from a man aged 25 to 45 who had recovered from COVID-19.

V is TRBV7-8 and J is TRBJ1-2; D is uncertain. The germline CDR1 and CDR2 sequences are SGHVS and FQNEAQ. The CDR3 length is 14 residues. Trimming removed 2 bases at V and 2 bases at J, with 9 bases between. The CDR3 region has the DNA TGTGCCAGCAGCTTAACCCGCCAGAACTATGGCTACACCTTC. As protein: CASSLTRQNYGYTF.

This clone was picked up one time. This sequence joins TRBV6-2 or TRBV6-3 and TRBJ1-2; 7 positions match TRBD1. In germline, CDR1 is MNHEY, CDR2 SVGEGT. V was pared by 4 bases and J by 10 bases, with 15 bases of the junction left unmatched. CDR3 length: 15 amino acids. DNA of the CDR3: TGTGCCAGCAGTTCAGAACAGGGGCACCTTGTGGACTACACCTTC. Encoded protein: CASSSEQGHLVDYTF.

The gene calls are TRBV12-5 and TRBJ1-6; TRBD1 is a possible D gene (6 bases). The CDR3 runs 15 residues. V lost 6 bases and J 7 bases, leaving 16 bases between the germline ends. Germline CDR1 reads LGHNT; CDR2 reads FRNRAP. For the CDR3, the DNA is TGTGCTAGTGGCCACAGGGAACCCCAAAATTCACCCCTCCACTTT. Translation gives CASGHREPQNSPLHF.

This chain connects TRBV6-6 to TRBJ1-6, with TRBD1 matching over 8 bases. This CDR3 is 14 amino acids long. Germline trimming cut 6 bases from V and 6 bases from J; bases unmatched to any gene: 4. CDR1 MNHNY and CDR2 SVGAGI come from the germline V gene (reference sequence). The CDR3 sequence: CASSTGQVNSPLHF. Written as DNA, the CDR3 is TGTGCCAGCAGCACGGGACAGGTTAATTCACCCCTCCACTTT.

The J gene is TRBJ2-1, the V gene TRBV9; 12 nucleotides align to TRBD2. Germline CDR1 SGDLS, CDR2 YYNGEE. The CDR3 has 13 residues. The V segment lost 4 bases and the J segment 13 bases; nucleotides outside the gene matches: 6. The CDR3 DNA reads TGTGCCAGCAGCAACAGACTAGCGGGGGAACAGTTCTTC. Amino acid sequence: CASSNRLAGEQFF. Variable domain in full (rest from reference TRBV9 and TRBJ2-1): DSGVTQTPKHLITATGQRVTLRCSPRSGDLSVYWYQQSLDQGLQFLIQYYNGEERAKGNILERFSAQQFPDLHSELNLSSLELGDSALYFCASSNRLAGEQFFGPGTRLTVL.

The CDR3 nucleotides are TGTGCCAGCCGCGGGACAGGCCTCACCGGGGAGCTGTTTTTT. Translating gives CASRGTGLTGELFF. The rearrangement uses TRBV6-5 and TRBJ2-2; 8 nucleotides agree with TRBD1. The CDR3 runs to 14 residues. Per the germline V gene, CDR1 is MNHEY and CDR2 is SVGAGI. Losses at the gene ends were 8 bases for V and 4 bases for J; bases not matched to a gene: 6.

The chain has TRBV12-5 and TRBJ2-7; D gene uncertain. CDR3 length: 12 residues. CDR1 is LGHNT and CDR2 is FRNRAP in the germline V gene. The V end lost 1 base, the J end lost 4 bases, and 5 bases lay between the germline ends. The CDR3 region is CASGLAFYEQYF. The CDR3 nucleotides read TGTGCTAGTGGTTTGGCCTTTTACGAGCAGTACTTC.

V gene TRBV5-1 combines with J gene TRBJ1-1; 11 bases are a match to TRBD1. The CDR3 runs 13 residues. The J segment lost 8 bases and the V segment lost 4 bases, leaving 4 bases of the junction unmatched. Germline V gene lookup returns CDR1 SGHRS and CDR2 YFSETQ. As DNA, the CDR3 is TGCGCCAGCAGCGGGGGACAGGGGGAAGAAGCTTTCTTT. Its protein product is CASSGGQGEEAFF.

The rearrangement joins TRBV25-1 to TRBJ2-1; D gene uncertain. This CDR3 spans 12 amino acids. Germline V gene lookup returns CDR1 MGHDK and CDR2 SYGVNS. Trimming removed 5 bases at V and 1 base at J, with 3 bases between. As DNA, the CDR3 is TGTGCCAGCAGTCGGTCCTACAATGAGCAGTTCTTC. This codes for CASSRSYNEQFF.

The rearrangement joins TRBV12-3 or TRBV12-4 to TRBJ2-7, with D possibly matching TRBD1 (5 bases). The CDR3 has 13 amino acids. Trimming left V 3 bases short and J 2 bases short, with 8 bases between. CDR3 sequence reads: CASSFLDTYEQYF. CDR3 in DNA: TGTGCCAGCAGTTTTCTGGACACCTACGAGCAGTACTTC.

V gene TRBV7-9 combines with J gene TRBJ2-7, with 10 bases aligning to TRBD1. CDR3 length: 15 residues. CDR1 and CDR2 (germline): SEHNR, FQNEAQ (reference sequence). The V and J ends lost 4 bases and 5 bases, in that order; junction bases with no gene match: 8. The CDR3 nucleotides are TGTGCCAGCAGCTCGGAGGGGACAGGGGTCCACGAGCAGTACTTC. This sequence encodes CASSSEGTGVHEQYF.

In this sample, this clone turned up once. The V call is TRBV19, the J call TRBJ2-3, with D tentatively TRBD2 (5 bases). Germline V gene lookup returns CDR1 LNHDA and CDR2 SQIVND (reference sequence). The CDR3 contains 13 residues. V was shortened by 7 bases and J by 3 bases, with 11 bases between the two germline ends. The CDR3 DNA reads TGTGCCAGTACGGGGATGGCGACAGATACGCAGTATTTT. Translated, it gives CASTGMATDTQYF.

This clone occurred once. The chain carries TRBV2 and TRBJ2-2; 7 bases are shared with TRBD2. This CDR3 is 18 amino acids long. Germline CDR1 and CDR2: SNHLY and FYNNEI. The V and J ends lost 5 bases and 4 bases, in that order; junction bases with no gene match: 16. In nucleotides, the CDR3 is TGTGCCAGCAGTTGGGAGAGGGAGGGGCTGGGGACCACCGGGGAGCTGTTTTTT. Its translation is CASSWEREGLGTTGELFF.

Concerning this clone itself: A junction boundary mismatches the germline segment, possibly from a read error. The gene calls are TRBV19 and TRBJ1-2; TRBD1 agrees at 8 bases. Per the germline V gene, CDR1 is LNHDA and CDR2 is SQIVND (reference sequence). This CDR3 spans 14 amino acids. The CDR3 protein is CASSLDRGISGYTF. In DNA form, the CDR3 reads TGTGCCAGTAGTCTAGACAGGGGAATAAGTGGCTACACCTTC.

In DNA, the CDR3 is TGTGCCAGCAGCGAGGGGAGGGGAGTGGCTAATGAAAAACTGTTTTTT. As protein: CASSEGRGVANEKLFF. This chain joins TRBV9 and TRBJ1-4, with D possibly matching TRBD1 (5 bases). In germline, CDR1 is SGDLS, CDR2 YYNGEE. The CDR3 is 16 amino acids. The V gene lost 3 bases and the J gene lost 3 bases, with 15 bases spanning the gap.

The chain recombines TRBV7-6 with TRBJ1-1, with 9 bases aligning to TRBD1. V dropped 5 bases and J dropped 7; count of bases not matched to a gene: 8. Germline loops: CDR1 SGHVS, CDR2 FNYEAQ. The CDR3 extends over 14 amino acids. In nucleotides, the CDR3 is TGTGCCAGCAGCACCCGGACAGGGGTTGATGAAGCTTTCTTT. As protein: CASSTRTGVDEAFF.

V gene TRBV25-1 combines with J gene TRBJ1-1, with D possibly matching TRBD1 (5 bases). CDR1 is MGHDK and CDR2 is SYGVNS in the germline V gene. The CDR3 runs 15 residues. With 5 bases removed from V and 1 base from J, the gap between germline ends came to 14 bases. This CDR3 reads CASSSQGLGNTEAFF. CDR3 nucleotide sequence: TGTGCCAGCAGTAGCCAGGGCCTGGGGAACACTGAAGCTTTCTTT. Using reference TRBV25-1 and TRBJ1-1 for the parts outside the CDR3, the full variable domain is EADIYQTPRYLVIGTGKKITLECSQTMGHDKMYWYQQDPGMELHLIHYSYGVNSTEKGDLSSESTVSRIRTEHFPLTLESARPSHTSQYLCASSSQGLGNTEAFFGQGTRLTVV.

The rearrangement uses TRBV7-9 and TRBJ2-3, with 9 bases matching TRBD1. The CDR3 extends over 14 amino acids. V lost 10 bases, J lost 3 bases, and 8 bases stayed unmatched. Germline-derived CDR1 and CDR2 are SEHNR and FQNEAQ (reference sequence). The CDR3 DNA is TGTGCCAAAGCCGGGACAGGGATTACAGATACGCAGTATTTT. Amino acid sequence: CAKAGTGITDTQYF. The full variable domain, its missing parts supplied by reference TRBV7-9 and TRBJ2-3, is DTGVSQNPRHKITKRGQNVTFRCDPISEHNRLYWYRQTLGQGPEFLTYFQNEAQLEKSRLLSDRFSAERPKGSFSTLEIQRTEQGDSAMYLCAKAGTGITDTQYFGPGTRLTVL.

This chain connects TRBV6-5 to TRBJ1-1; possibly TRBD1 for D (5 bases). Trimming removed 4 bases at V and 0 bases at J, with 15 bases between. Germline V gene data show CDR1 as MNHEY and CDR2 as SVGAGI. This CDR3 is built from 16 residues. The CDR3 DNA reads as TGTGCCAGCAGTTCCTATCTGACAGAAATGAACACTGAAGCTTTCTTT. It translates to CASSSYLTEMNTEAFF.

The chain carries TRBV7-3 and TRBJ2-3; a weak D match, TRBD1 (6 bases). Germline V gene data show CDR1 as SGHTA and CDR2 as FQGTGA. The CDR3 covers 14 residues. Deletions cut 2 bases from V and 2 bases from J, with 8 bases between. In DNA, the CDR3 is TGTGCCAGCAGCTTAGGACAGACCACAGATACGCAGTATTTT. Its translation: CASSLGQTTDTQYF.

The chain employs TRBV4-1 and TRBJ1-1; possible D gene TRBD1, 5 bases. Germline lookup yields CDR1 MGHRA and CDR2 YSYEKL. The CDR3 extends over 14 amino acids. V dropped 4 bases and J dropped 7 bases, with 16 bases sitting between them. The CDR3: CASSPRDHGGEAFF. The CDR3 DNA follows: TGCGCCAGCAGCCCCAGGGACCACGGGGGTGAAGCTTTCTTT.

The V and J genes are TRBV7-2 and TRBJ2-7; weak D call: TRBD1 (5 bases). CDR1 and CDR2 from the germline V gene are SGHTA and FQGNSA. V gave up 8 bases and J gave up 2 bases, with 13 bases separating them. The CDR3 spans 13 residues. The CDR3 here is CASSSGKAYEQYF. The CDR3 region has the DNA TGTGCCAGCTCCTCAGGGAAGGCCTACGAGCAGTACTTC.

The CDR3 DNA reads TGTGCCAGCAGCTTGGACGACAGAGACTACGAGCAGTACTTC. This codes for CASSLDDRDYEQYF. This chain links TRBV5-4 with TRBJ2-7; a possible D gene is TRBD1 (5 bases). V was trimmed by 0 bases and J by 3 bases, leaving 10 bases between them. From germline, CDR1 is SGHNT and CDR2 YYREEE (reference sequence). This CDR3 has 14 residues.

The V gene is TRBV10-3, the J gene TRBJ2-1, with TRBD2 identical over 7 bases. The germline V gene encodes CDR1 ENHRY and CDR2 SYGVKD. The CDR3 runs 16 residues. Trimming took 6 bases from V and 0 from J; bases not matched to a gene: 8. CDR3 DNA sequence: TGTGCCATCAGAGGGGTAACTAGCGACTCCTACAATGAGCAGTTCTTC. Amino acids: CAIRGVTSDSYNEQFF.

The chain combines TRBV4-1 with TRBJ2-7, with TRBD1 matching over 8 bases. Looked up from germline, CDR1 is MGHRA and CDR2 is YSYEKL. Trimming at V came to 2 bases and at J to 0 bases, leaving 3 bases not matched to a gene. This CDR3 is 15 amino acids long. The CDR3 reads CASSQWTGTSYEQYF. DNA of the CDR3: TGCGCCAGCAGCCAATGGACAGGGACCTCCTACGAGCAGTACTTC.

The chain carries TRBV14 and TRBJ1-1; no clear D. This CDR3 spans 15 amino acids. CDR1 is SGHDN, CDR2 FVKESK, per germline. Trimming stripped 0 bases from V and 0 bases from J, with 8 bases between. The CDR3 DNA follows: TGTGCCAGCAGCCAAGATTTACAGATGAACACTGAAGCTTTCTTT. Residues: CASSQDLQMNTEAFF.

This rearrangement joins TRBV5-4 to TRBJ2-1, with unresolved D. The germline gives CDR1 SGHNT, CDR2 YYREEE (reference sequence). V gave up 1 base and J gave up 7 bases, with 12 bases separating them. The CDR3 extends over 14 amino acids. CDR3 residues: CASSLRSGPNEQFF. The CDR3 bases are TGTGCCAGCAGCTTGAGGTCGGGTCCAAATGAGCAGTTCTTC.

The chain has TRBV15 and TRBJ2-3; 8 nucleotides agree with TRBD2. V lost 3 bases and J lost 5; bases outside the gene matches: 7. The germline CDR1 and CDR2 sequences are LNHNV and YYDKDF (reference sequence). CDR3 length: 15 amino acids. The CDR3, as DNA: TGTGCCACCAGCAGTGCCCGGGGGGGTATAGATACGCAGTATTTT. Its translation: CATSSARGGIDTQYF.

The chain joins TRBV4-2 to TRBJ2-7; D unclear. The germline V and J ends were trimmed by 0 bases and 3 bases, with 12 bases remaining between them. Germline assignment: CDR1 LGHNA and CDR2 YNFKEQ. CDR3 length: 15 residues. CDR3 amino acids: CASSQDSSSFYEQYF. CDR3 coding DNA: TGTGCCAGCAGCCAAGATTCGAGTAGTTTCTACGAGCAGTACTTC.

The chain uses TRBV20-1 and TRBJ1-3; the D gene is possibly TRBD1 (6 bases). The CDR3 runs to 12 residues. The ends were cut back, 4 bases at V and 4 bases at J, with 8 bases in the middle. Germline lookup yields CDR1 DFQATT and CDR2 SNEGSKA (reference sequence). CDR3 amino acids: CSATDRGNTIYF. CDR3 DNA: TGCAGTGCTACTGACAGGGGAAACACCATATATTTT.

The rearrangement links TRBV7-9 to TRBJ1-3; tentatively, D is TRBD1 (6 bases). V lost 6 bases, J lost 0 bases, and 9 bases lay in between. The CDR3 consists of 14 residues. Germline-derived CDR1 and CDR2 are SEHNR and FQNEAQ (reference sequence). The CDR3 DNA reads as TGTGCCAGCAGACAACAGGGCTCTGGAAACACCATATATTTT. Translation: CASRQQGSGNTIYF.